In this sample, the clone carrying this T cell receptor (beta chain) turned up many times. What it recognizes is unknown. Unmatched junction bases numbered 7, after V lost 3 bases and J lost 7 bases. CDR3 length: 15 residues. Per germline, CDR1 KGHDR and CDR2 SFDVKD. This sample is drawn from a study of Graves' ophthalmopathy and Graves' hyperthyroidism. Study-wide results and caveats: Ophthalmopathy progression was predicted with 70.59% sensitivity and approximately 72% specificity.

Hyperthyroidism patients were newly diagnosed, ill under 2 months, and aged 18 to 65 years. Lactation, pregnancy, uncontrolled infections and other autoimmune diseases were all grounds for excluding patients. Diagnosis relied on clinical symptoms, serum thyroxine, TRAb, thyroid ultrasound and orbital computed tomography. RNA served as the template for amplifying TCR beta CDR3 regions. RT-PCR was first run with HTBI primers, then multiplex PCR in a second round. TCRdb ran MiXCR on the multiplex PCR reads and lists one entry per CDR3 protein. The data show about 620,000 distinct CDR3 sequences, with approximately 21% seen just once and around 6.9% held by the top ten.

The receptor was isolated from a woman between 18 and 29 years old with stable Graves' hyperthyroidism. Some clones in this sample may be carry-over from other donors' samples. The V and J genes are TRBV24-1 and TRBJ2-5, with 10 positions matching TRBD1. Sequencing was done on a sample of peripheral blood. DNA of the CDR3: TGTGCCACCAGTGATGCTGGACAGGGGGACGTGACCCAGTACTTC. Amino acid sequence: CATSDAGQGDVTQYF.